This is a list of T cell receptor beta chains from one sample in a study of shared clonotypes between healthy human individuals. Assay used: immunoSEQ multiplex PCR; TCRdb lists only in-frame clones, some missing. The table lists about 2 million clones, roughly 94% of them singletons. The sample taken for sequencing was naive CD4+ T cells sorted from blood. These receptor sequences come from a man younger than 30 in good health. Both conserved end residues are trimmed from each CDR3. Fields, in order: clone size, CDR3 length, D gene, V gene, CDR3 protein. D genes are given only for firm matches. Clone size is not always given. Where it is, it says once, few, many or a class for expanded clones.

- 13 - TRBV18 ASSPRGGTNEKLF
- 14 TRBD2 TRBV6-5 ASSYSPRGGRETQY
- 13 - TRBV15 ATSRDRGNSHEQY
- 17 TRBD2 TRBV27 ASSNFLAASRVSTDTQY
- 14 TRBD1 TRBV27 ASSWPGGPTFQPQH
- 11 - TRBV6-5 ASSYNRYNEQF
- 12 - TRBV7-2 ASSRAAELNGAF
- 13 - TRBV28 ASSSRGATNEKLF
once 9 - TRBV7-9 ALEGQETQY
- 12 - TRBV15 ATSRDLTDEKLF
- 10 - TRBV30 AGMSSGNTIY
- 13 - TRBV11-2 ASSVLWTGLYEQY
once 14 - TRBV2 ASSLPGLQYQETQY
few 9 - TRBV6-5 ASSRGNEQF
once 12 - TRBV5-4 ASSLGGTNEKLF
- 15 TRBD1 TRBV7-6 ASSPEGASYSSYEQY
- 16 - TRBV7-2 ASSFYPGTVIYNSPLH
- 13 - TRBV30 AWSVVISSGNTIY
- 10 - TRBV30 AWSAGVNEQF
few 11 - TRBV4-1 ASSQDSGSRYT
- 11 - TRBV12-2 ASRFGQTYEQY
- 11 - TRBV11-3 ASSLVQSGELF
- 13 - TRBV2 ASRADSAATYEQY
- 14 TRBD2 TRBV9 ASSVGDSGKQETQY
once 12 TRBD1 TRBV19 ASSMGDRGSPLH
- 17 TRBD1 TRBV7-2 ASSLGLSGGPGAKNIQY
- 11 - TRBV6-6 ASSRFGSDGYT
- 13 TRBD1 TRBV6-5 ASKQIGTGVHEQY
- 14 - TRBV5-4 ASSSQPGLPSYEQY
- 14 - TRBV5-4 ASSLDLGRGAHGYT
- 12 TRBD2 TRBV2 ASSGSGTSYEQY
- 13 - TRBV18 ASSPYRSSYNEQF
- 11 - TRBV11-2 ASSSPRTGELF
- 14 - TRBV6-6 ASSYSGTKNTGELF
once 13 - TRBV6-5 ASSYSGSSGNTIY
- 13 - TRBV5-8 ASSLGLLHSNEQF
- 9 - TRBV30 AWAETDTQY
- 13 TRBD1 TRBV2 ASSEATGAGNTIY
- 11 - TRBV19 ASSIVQGAEQY
- 14 TRBD1 TRBV5-1 ASSLVPTGGTGELF
- 16 TRBD1 TRBV11-1 ASSPGQGKPLSYNEQF
once 13 TRBD1 TRBV5-4 ASSRQGEKTDTQY